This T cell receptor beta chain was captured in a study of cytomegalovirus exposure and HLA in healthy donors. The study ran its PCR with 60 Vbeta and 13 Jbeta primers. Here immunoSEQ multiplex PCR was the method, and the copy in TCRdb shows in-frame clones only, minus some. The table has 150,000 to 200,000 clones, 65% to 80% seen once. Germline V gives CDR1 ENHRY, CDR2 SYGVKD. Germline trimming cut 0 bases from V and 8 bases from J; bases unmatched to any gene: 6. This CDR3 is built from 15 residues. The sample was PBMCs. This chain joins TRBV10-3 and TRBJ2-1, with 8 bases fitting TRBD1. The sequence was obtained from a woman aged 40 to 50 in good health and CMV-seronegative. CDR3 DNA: TGTGCCATCAGTGAGTCAAGAGGACAGGGCGATGAGCAGTTCTTC. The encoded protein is CAISESRGQGDEQFF.